The clone carrying this TCR beta chain was found many times. The antigen remains unidentified. CDR3 length: 16 residues. V shed 0 bases and J 7 bases; nucleotides not matched to a gene: 8. Per the germline V gene, CDR1 is MNHEY and CDR2 is SVGEGT. TCRdb fed the RT-PCR reads into MiXCR, producing one record per CDR3 protein. Found here are about 830,000 distinct CDR3 sequences, roughly 20% of them singletons; the top ten hold 11%. This sample is part of a study of response to subunit inactivated influenza vaccine. Study results and limitations: Authors suggested each seasonal flu vaccination may recruit only limited numbers of new T cells.

The receptor's source is a man aged 50 to 59 who received an inactivated influenza vaccine. The sequences come from PBMCs from blood, collected 5 days after vaccination. V usage is TRBV6-2 or TRBV6-3 and J usage is TRBJ1-5, with 8 bases lining up with TRBD1. The CDR3 here is CASSYSSRGLGQPQHF. The CDR3 bases are TGTGCCAGCAGTTACTCCTCCAGGGGGCTCGGGCAGCCCCAGCATTTT.